The 3 T cell receptor beta chains in this list originate from one sample, sequenced in a study of blood T cell repertoires in COVID-19. TCRdb's table, derived via immunoSEQ multiplex PCR, lists solely in-frame clones and lacks some. Of more than 300,000 clones listed, about 87% were seen once; the top ten hold around 2%. Source material: PBMCs or T cells enriched from blood (not recorded which). These receptors came from a man in his forties in a cohort exposed to, infected with or recovered from COVID-19 (not recorded which).

This chain links TRBV10-3 with TRBJ2-1; tentative D call: TRBD2 (5 bases). Germline values: CDR1 ENHRY, CDR2 SYGVKD. Trimming stripped 2 bases from V and 2 bases from J, with 10 bases between. CDR3 length: 15 amino acids. The CDR3 sequence: CAISEIQRTYNEQFF. CDR3 sequence (DNA): TGTGCCATCAGTGAGATCCAGCGGACCTACAATGAGCAGTTCTTC.

The chain recombines TRBV11-2 with TRBJ2-4; TRBD2 is a possible D gene (6 bases). V was cut by 4 bases and J by 7 bases, with 14 bases left in between. The CDR3 totals 14 residues. CDR1 SGHAT and CDR2 FQNNGV come from the germline V gene. CDR3 region: CASSSRRGRNIQYF. CDR3 nucleotides: TGTGCCAGCAGCTCCCGGAGGGGCCGGAACATTCAGTACTTC. Looking up the rest from reference TRBV11-2 and TRBJ2-4 gives the full variable domain: EAGVAQSPRYKIIEKRQSVAFWCNPISGHATLYWYQQILGQGPKLLIQFQNNGVVDDSQLPKDRFSAERLKGVDSTLKIQPAKLEDSAVYLCASSSRRGRNIQYFGAGTRLSVL.

The chain combines TRBV19 with TRBJ2-3, with 8 bases matching TRBD1. Germline assignment: CDR1 LNHDA and CDR2 SQIVND (reference sequence). The CDR3 loop spans 16 amino acids. V lost 5 bases and J lost 6; bases outside the gene matches: 13. CDR3 sequence: CASSVLTDRAVDTQYF. In nucleotides, the CDR3 is TGTGCCAGTAGTGTTCTTACGGACAGGGCCGTTGATACGCAGTATTTT.